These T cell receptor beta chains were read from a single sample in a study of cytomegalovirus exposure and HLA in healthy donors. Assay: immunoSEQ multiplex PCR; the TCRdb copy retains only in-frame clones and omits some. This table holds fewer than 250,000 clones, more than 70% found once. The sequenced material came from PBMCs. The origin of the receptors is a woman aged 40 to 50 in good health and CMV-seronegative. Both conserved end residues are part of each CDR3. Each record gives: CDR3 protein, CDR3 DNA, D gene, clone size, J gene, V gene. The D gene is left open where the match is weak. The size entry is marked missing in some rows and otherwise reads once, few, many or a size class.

CDR3: CASSRTSGVTGELFF; DNA: TGTGCCAGCAGCCGGACTAGCGGGGTTACCGGGGAGCTGTTTTTT; D: TRBD2; size: -; J: TRBJ2-2; V: TRBV27
CDR3: CATSRDLGAVKEQYF; DNA: TGTGCCACCAGCAGAGATCTGGGGGCTGTTAAGGAGCAGTACTTC; D: -; size: -; J: TRBJ2-7; V: TRBV15
CDR3: CASSLSTDVMNTEAFF; DNA: TGTGCCAGCAGTTTAAGCACAGATGTTATGAACACTGAAGCTTTCTTT; D: -; size: -; J: TRBJ1-1; V: TRBV28
CDR3: CASSIGGSNQPQHF; DNA: TGTGCCAGTAGTATCGGGGGAAGCAATCAGCCCCAGCATTTT; D: -; size: -; J: TRBJ1-5; V: TRBV19
CDR3: CASSEGTGGFYGYTF; DNA: TGTGCCAGCAGCGAGGGGACAGGGGGTTTCTATGGCTACACCTTC; D: TRBD1; size: -; J: TRBJ1-2; V: TRBV7-2
CDR3: CASSQARHGGKTEAFF; DNA: TGCGCCAGCAGCCAAGCCCGGCACGGGGGGAAGACTGAAGCTTTCTTT; D: -; size: -; J: TRBJ1-1; V: TRBV4-1
CDR3: CASISTTGELFF; DNA: TGTGCCAGCATTTCTACCACCGGGGAGCTGTTTTTT; D: -; size: few; J: TRBJ2-2; V: TRBV6-5
CDR3: CASSLALGGSSYNEQFF; DNA: TGTGCCAGCAGCTTAGCGCTTGGCGGGAGCTCCTACAATGAGCAGTTCTTC; D: TRBD2; size: -; J: TRBJ2-1; V: TRBV7-9
CDR3: CASSQDRFSHEQFF; DNA: TGTGCCAGCAGCCAGGACAGGTTTAGCCATGAGCAGTTCTTC; D: TRBD1; size: -; J: TRBJ2-1; V: TRBV7-2
CDR3: CASSLFWGRGANVLTF; DNA: TGTGCCAGCAGTTTATTTTGGGGGCGTGGGGCCAACGTCCTGACTTTC; D: -; size: -; J: TRBJ2-6; V: TRBV27
CDR3: CASSSLRTGAYGYTF; DNA: TGTGCCAGCAGCTCTCTTAGGACAGGGGCCTATGGCTACACCTTC; D: TRBD1; size: -; J: TRBJ1-2; V: TRBV11-2
CDR3: CASSVTGVDNEQFF; DNA: TGTGCCAGCAGCGTAACAGGGGTGGACAATGAGCAGTTCTTC; D: TRBD1; size: -; J: TRBJ2-1; V: TRBV13
CDR3: CASSLGPGRTEAFF; DNA: TGTGCCAGCAGCTTAGGGCCAGGGAGGACTGAAGCTTTCTTT; D: -; size: -; J: TRBJ1-1; V: TRBV11-1
CDR3: CSVDGTSGNRETQYF; DNA: TGCAGCGTTGACGGGACTAGCGGGAATAGGGAGACCCAGTACTTC; D: TRBD2; size: -; J: TRBJ2-5; V: TRBV29-1
CDR3: CASSLGSGSPWTGELFF; DNA: TGTGCCAGCAGCTTAGGTAGCGGGAGCCCATGGACCGGGGAGCTGTTTTTT; D: TRBD2; size: few; J: TRBJ2-2; V: TRBV11-2
CDR3: CATSRDINPDGPQHF; DNA: TGTGCCACCAGCAGAGATATCAACCCAGATGGGCCCCAGCATTTT; D: -; size: few; J: TRBJ1-5; V: TRBV15
CDR3: CASSIRTGANYGYTF; DNA: TGCGCCAGCAGCATTAGGACAGGGGCCAACTATGGCTACACCTTC; D: TRBD1; size: -; J: TRBJ1-2; V: TRBV5-1
CDR3: CAISREPNTDTQYF; DNA: TGTGCCATCAGTCGAGAGCCTAACACAGATACGCAGTATTTT; D: -; size: few; J: TRBJ2-3; V: TRBV10-3
CDR3: CASRTRTGENEKLFF; DNA: TGTGCCAGCAGAACCCGGACAGGAGAAAATGAAAAACTGTTTTTT; D: TRBD1; size: -; J: TRBJ1-4; V: TRBV27
CDR3: CASGHYNEQFF; DNA: TGTGCCAGCGGGCACTACAATGAGCAGTTCTTC; D: -; size: -; J: TRBJ2-1; V: TRBV27
CDR3: CASSLGSGANTEAFF; DNA: TGTGCCAGCAGCTTGGGGTCGGGAGCGAACACTGAAGCTTTCTTT; D: -; size: -; J: TRBJ1-1; V: TRBV5-6
CDR3: CAISVAGGGAYEQYF; DNA: TGTGCCATCAGTGTTGCGGGAGGGGGGGCCTACGAGCAGTACTTC; D: TRBD2; size: -; J: TRBJ2-7; V: TRBV10-3
CDR3: CAWKGSGNTEAFF; DNA: TGTGCCTGGAAAGGGAGTGGGAACACTGAAGCTTTCTTT; D: -; size: few; J: TRBJ1-1; V: TRBV30
CDR3: CASSVQGNQPQHF; DNA: TGTGCCAGTAGTGTACAGGGAAATCAGCCCCAGCATTTT; D: -; size: -; J: TRBJ1-5; V: TRBV19
CDR3: CASSEVGAGASEQYF; DNA: TGTGCCAGCAGTGAAGTAGGAGCGGGAGCTTCCGAGCAGTACTTC; D: TRBD2; size: -; J: TRBJ2-7; V: TRBV6-1
CDR3: CASSESGQGQTQYF; DNA: TGCGCCAGCAGTGAGTCGGGGCAGGGCCAGACCCAGTACTTC; D: -; size: few; J: TRBJ2-5; V: TRBV10-2
CDR3: CASSSIRGARYYGYTF; DNA: TGTGCCAGCAGTTCCATCCGGGGTGCCCGGTACTATGGCTACACCTTC; D: -; size: few; J: TRBJ1-2; V: TRBV27
CDR3: CATQHERAEAFF; DNA: TGTGCCACTCAACACGAGCGGGCCGAAGCTTTCTTT; D: -; size: -; J: TRBJ1-1; V: TRBV10-3
CDR3: CASSSPNEQYF; DNA: TGTGCCAGCAGTTCGCCTAATGAGCAGTACTTC; D: -; size: -; J: TRBJ2-7; V: TRBV6-5
CDR3: CSSSSPLTAFF; DNA: TGTTCCAGCAGTAGCCCACTGACCGCTTTCTTT; D: -; size: -; J: TRBJ1-1; V: TRBV7-9
CDR3: CASSSARTGNYGYTF; DNA: TGTGCCAGCAGTTCCGCCAGGACAGGGAACTATGGCTACACCTTC; D: TRBD1; size: -; J: TRBJ1-2; V: TRBV27
CDR3: CASSHKDRPNSPLHF; DNA: TGCGCCAGCAGCCACAAGGACAGACCGAATTCACCCCTCCACTTT; D: -; size: few; J: TRBJ1-6; V: TRBV4-3
CDR3: CASSTTSGAQNIQYF; DNA: TGTGCCAGCAGCACGACTAGCGGGGCCCAAAACATTCAGTACTTC; D: TRBD2; size: -; J: TRBJ2-4; V: TRBV7-2
CDR3: CASSFLGGSTMDEQFF; DNA: TGTGCCAGCAGCTTCCTCGGCGGGTCGACCATGGATGAGCAGTTCTTC; D: -; size: few; J: TRBJ2-1; V: TRBV7-3
CDR3: CASSSGTGGGYTF; DNA: TGCGCCAGCAGCTCCGGGACAGGGGGTGGCTACACCTTC; D: TRBD1; size: -; J: TRBJ1-2; V: TRBV4-1
CDR3: CASSLRPRTNEKLFF; DNA: TGTGCCAGCAGCTTAAGGCCGAGGACTAATGAAAAACTGTTTTTT; D: -; size: -; J: TRBJ1-4; V: TRBV7-9
CDR3: CASNRLAGIANTGELFF; DNA: TGTGCCAGCAACCGACTAGCGGGGATCGCGAACACCGGGGAGCTGTTTTTT; D: TRBD2; size: -; J: TRBJ2-2; V: TRBV7-9
CDR3: CARSLGRRENTEAFF; DNA: TGTGCCAGAAGCTTGGGCCGTAGAGAGAACACTGAAGCTTTCTTT; D: -; size: -; J: TRBJ1-1; V: TRBV5-3
CDR3: CASSTQQGWGKNIQYF; DNA: TGTGCCAGTAGTACCCAACAGGGTTGGGGTAAAAACATTCAGTACTTC; D: -; size: -; J: TRBJ2-4; V: TRBV19
CDR3: CASKIGDSYEQYF; DNA: TGTGCCAGTAAAATCGGGGATAGCTACGAGCAGTACTTC; D: -; size: few; J: TRBJ2-7; V: TRBV19
CDR3: CASSSGQGYSNQPQHF; DNA: TGTGCCAGCAGTAGTGGACAGGGGTATAGCAATCAGCCCCAGCATTTT; D: TRBD1; size: -; J: TRBJ1-5; V: TRBV6-6
CDR3: CASGGDFNYEQYF; DNA: TGTGCCAGCGGGGGGGACTTCAACTACGAGCAGTACTTC; D: TRBD2; size: -; J: TRBJ2-7; V: TRBV6-5
CDR3: CASSPRATSGMGEQFF; DNA: TGTGCCAGCAGCCCCAGGGCGACTAGCGGGATGGGGGAGCAGTTCTTC; D: TRBD2; size: once; J: TRBJ2-1; V: TRBV7-9
CDR3: CASSFGLYNEQFF; DNA: TGTGCCAGCAGCTTTGGACTTTACAATGAGCAGTTCTTC; D: -; size: -; J: TRBJ2-1; V: TRBV7-2
CDR3: CASRDGLLHGYTF; DNA: TGTGCCAGCAGGGACGGACTCCTGCATGGCTACACCTTC; D: -; size: -; J: TRBJ1-2; V: TRBV2
CDR3: CASSLTGGQNTEAFF; DNA: TGTGCCAGCAGCTTGACGGGCGGACAGAACACTGAAGCTTTCTTT; D: -; size: -; J: TRBJ1-1; V: TRBV7-2
CDR3: CASNSVMGGRSENEQFF; DNA: TGTGCCAGCAACTCCGTTATGGGCGGGAGGTCCGAAAATGAGCAGTTCTTC; D: TRBD2; size: -; J: TRBJ2-1; V: TRBV28
CDR3: CASSKPGQAYEQYF; DNA: TGTGCCAGCAGCAAACCGGGACAGGCCTACGAGCAGTACTTC; D: TRBD1; size: -; J: TRBJ2-7; V: TRBV2
CDR3: CASSLPSSGTGKPETYGYTF; DNA: TGTGCCAGCAGCTTACCGTCCTCCGGGACAGGGAAACCGGAGACATATGGCTACACCTTC; D: TRBD1; size: -; J: TRBJ1-2; V: TRBV7-7
CDR3: CASGLYFSGRGDYNEQFF; DNA: TGTGCTAGTGGTTTGTACTTTAGCGGGAGAGGGGATTACAATGAGCAGTTCTTC; D: TRBD2; size: few; J: TRBJ2-1; V: TRBV12-5
CDR3: CATSGTGVEKLFF; DNA: TGTGCCACCTCCGGGACAGGGGTGGAAAAACTGTTTTTT; D: TRBD1; size: few; J: TRBJ1-4; V: TRBV2
CDR3: CASSHPGLAGVSQYF; DNA: TGCGCCAGCAGCCACCCCGGACTAGCGGGAGTATCCCAGTACTTC; D: TRBD2; size: once; J: TRBJ2-5; V: TRBV4-3
CDR3: CASSVPGYGYTF; DNA: TGTGCCAGCAGCGTCCCAGGGTATGGCTACACCTTC; D: -; size: few; J: TRBJ1-2; V: TRBV7-2
CDR3: CASSLPTRGQVSYEQYF; DNA: TGTGCCAGCAGCTTACCGACCCGGGGTCAAGTTTCTTACGAGCAGTACTTC; D: -; size: -; J: TRBJ2-7; V: TRBV7-8
CDR3: CASRGSRGQGDSGYTF; DNA: TGTGCCAGCAGGGGGAGTAGGGGCCAGGGGGACTCTGGCTACACCTTC; D: TRBD1; size: -; J: TRBJ1-2; V: TRBV28
CDR3: CSSSLEPRPPSSLSDTQYF; DNA: TGTTCCAGCAGCTTAGAGCCGCGTCCACCTTCGTCTTTATCCGATACGCAGTATTTT; D: -; size: -; J: TRBJ2-3; V: TRBV7-9
CDR3: CASTGQGGQETQYF; DNA: TGTGCCAGCACAGGGCAGGGGGGACAAGAGACCCAGTACTTC; D: -; size: -; J: TRBJ2-5; V: TRBV2